One and the same sample provided the 9 T cell receptor beta chains below, sequenced in a study of cytomegalovirus exposure and HLA in healthy donors. TCRdb's table, derived via immunoSEQ multiplex PCR, lists solely in-frame clones and lacks some. This sample yields fewer than 200,000 clones, of which 86% are seen a single time; around 5% belongs to the top ten. Sequencing was carried out using PBMCs. The receptors come from a woman aged 30 to 39 in good health and CMV-seronegative.

The chain links TRBV9 to TRBJ1-3, with D perhaps TRBD1 (5 bases). The CDR3 contains 16 residues. The V end lost 4 bases, the J end lost 0 bases, and 14 bases lay between the germline ends. CDR1 and CDR2 (germline): SGDLS, YYNGEE. This CDR3 reads CASSLPRGASGNTIYF. The CDR3 nucleotides read TGTGCCAGCAGCCTCCCCCGAGGGGCCTCTGGAAACACCATATATTTT.

The gene calls are TRBV5-1 and TRBJ2-2, with 7 nucleotides matching TRBD1. Germline CDR1 is SGHRS and CDR2 is YFSETQ. This CDR3 has 15 residues. The V gene end was trimmed by 0 bases and the J gene end by 3 bases; junction bases not matched to a gene: 2. As DNA, the CDR3 is TGCGCCAGCAGCTTGGACAGGGGAGACACCGGGGAGCTGTTTTTT. Its translation: CASSLDRGDTGELFF.

V gene TRBV5-4 combines with J gene TRBJ2-3; 7 bases align to TRBD2. Germline V CDR1 and CDR2: SGHNT, YYREEE (reference sequence). The CDR3 has 15 amino acids. V lost 0 bases to trimming and J lost 4 bases; unmatched junction nucleotides: 5. CDR3 sequence reads: CASSLGETSSDTQYF. In DNA, the CDR3 is TGTGCCAGCAGCTTGGGGGAGACTAGCTCAGATACGCAGTATTTT.

The chain combines TRBV5-1 with TRBJ1-1, with D unresolved. Germline values: CDR1 SGHRS, CDR2 YFSETQ. The CDR3 runs to 14 residues. Trimming took 4 bases from V and 0 from J, leaving 10 bases between them. CDR3 in amino acids: CASSLGSLNTEAFF. The CDR3 bases are TGCGCCAGCAGCCTCGGCAGCTTGAACACTGAAGCTTTCTTT.

The rearrangement links TRBV6-5 to TRBJ2-1; a possible D gene is TRBD2 (6 bases). CDR1 and CDR2 from the germline V gene are MNHEY and SVGAGI. Trimming took off 7 bases at V and 5 bases at J, with 15 bases between the two ends. The CDR3 is 14 residues long. The CDR3 DNA follows: TGTGCCAGCAACAAGCGCGGGGTAAACAATGAGCAGTTCTTC. Translating gives CASNKRGVNNEQFF.

The genes are TRBV28 and TRBJ2-7, with D unresolved. The CDR3 totals 13 residues. Deletions cut 3 bases from V and 7 bases from J, with 13 bases between. The germline CDR1 and CDR2 sequences are MDHEN and SYDVKM. CDR3 sequence reads: CASSFGLSNEQYF. The CDR3 DNA reads TGTGCCAGCAGTTTTGGCCTGAGTAATGAGCAGTACTTC. The full variable domain, its missing parts supplied by reference TRBV28 and TRBJ2-7, is DVKVTQSSRYLVKRTGEKVFLECVQDMDHENMFWYRQDPGLGLRLIYFSYDVKMKEKGDIPEGYSVSREKKERFSLILESASTNQTSMYLCASSFGLSNEQYFGPGTRLTVT.

The genes are TRBV6-5 and TRBJ1-5; D is unresolved. V dropped 6 bases and J dropped 1 base, with 10 bases sitting between them. Germline V gives CDR1 MNHEY, CDR2 SVGAGI. The CDR3 is made up of 14 amino acids. This chain's CDR3 is CASRELRSNQPQHF. In DNA, the CDR3 is TGTGCCAGCAGGGAACTAAGGAGCAATCAGCCCCAGCATTTT.

This sequence joins TRBV5-1 and TRBJ2-1; 11 bases fit TRBD2. V dropped 0 bases and J dropped 9; count of bases not matched to a gene: 5. The CDR3 runs 15 residues. CDR1 and CDR2 from the germline V gene are SGHRS and YFSETQ. CDR3 DNA sequence: TGCGCCAGCAGCTTGGCACTAGCGGGAGTGATTGAGCAGTTCTTC. This gives the protein CASSLALAGVIEQFF.

This clone was found once. The rearrangement joins TRBV19 to TRBJ2-4; no clear D gene. Germline CDR1 LNHDA, CDR2 SQIVND (reference sequence). The CDR3 loop spans 14 amino acids. Trimming left V 1 base short and J 2 bases short, with 6 bases between. The CDR3 nucleotides read TGTGCCAGTAGTATAGGTAGCTCCAAAAACATTCAGTACTTC. Protein: CASSIGSSKNIQYF.